This T cell receptor beta chain appears in the sequencing data of a study of tissue T cells after allogeneic stem cell transplantation. Findings of the study overall: Limitations included a small, clinically heterogeneous cohort and limited sampling depth. TCR repertoires tracked anatomic similarity, regardless of disease or transplant status.

Stated time point: mouse harvest day 7 after allogeneic transplant. The graft held 10^6 splenic CD5+ T cells and 10^7 T-cell-depleted bone marrow cells. Tissues came from B6→BALB/c major-mismatch GVHD mice at day 7 or 14. Points on this clone: The antigen is unknown. Genes and germline are mouse. Read sequence stops 1 residue before the CDR3 end, and the germline J gene provides the missing end.

The CDR3 length is 14 residues. Germline CDR1 is SNHLY and CDR2 is FYNGKV (reference sequence). The V end lost 3 bases, the J end lost 0 bases, and 7 bases lay between the germline ends. Some clones are missing from TCRdb's copy, which holds only in-frame ones; the method was immunoSEQ multiplex PCR. Counted here are about 6,600 clones, around 43% occurring once; the ten biggest clones make up around 8%. Sample: lymph node tissue. This chain joins TRBV3 and TRBJ2-3; weak D call: TRBD1 (6 bases). The receptor's source is a female BALB/c mouse given C57BL/6 T cells with graft-versus-host disease after an allogeneic hematopoietic cell transplant. CDR3 bases read: TGTGCCAGCAGCTTGGACAGTAGTGCAGAAACGCTGTAT. Its protein is CASSLDSSAETLY. In full, the CDR3 is CASSLDSSAETLYF.